The table lists the clone carrying this T cell receptor (beta chain) with a count of one. There are 15 residues in the CDR3. Trimming pared 2 bases from V and 7 bases from J, leaving 12 bases between. Germline V gene data show CDR1 as PRHDT and CDR2 as FYEKMQ (reference sequence). The data originate from a study of CD8+ T cells in alopecia areata. Across the study: Treatment comprised oral tofacitinib, 5 to 10 mg twice daily, in treated patients.

cDNA prepared by RNA extraction and subsequent reverse transcription served as the template for sequencing. Profiled with immunoSEQ multiplex PCR; TCRdb holds only in-frame clones, not every one. The profile shows 110,000 or so clones, roughly two fifths of them singletons. Material for sequencing was CD4+ T cells sorted from blood. This clonotype was obtained from a human donor with alopecia areata. This chain links TRBV13 with TRBJ1-6; D ambiguous. In DNA form, the CDR3 reads TGTGCCAGCAGCTTACGCCCCCGCGTAAATTCACCCCTCCACTTT. Translation: CASSLRPRVNSPLHF.